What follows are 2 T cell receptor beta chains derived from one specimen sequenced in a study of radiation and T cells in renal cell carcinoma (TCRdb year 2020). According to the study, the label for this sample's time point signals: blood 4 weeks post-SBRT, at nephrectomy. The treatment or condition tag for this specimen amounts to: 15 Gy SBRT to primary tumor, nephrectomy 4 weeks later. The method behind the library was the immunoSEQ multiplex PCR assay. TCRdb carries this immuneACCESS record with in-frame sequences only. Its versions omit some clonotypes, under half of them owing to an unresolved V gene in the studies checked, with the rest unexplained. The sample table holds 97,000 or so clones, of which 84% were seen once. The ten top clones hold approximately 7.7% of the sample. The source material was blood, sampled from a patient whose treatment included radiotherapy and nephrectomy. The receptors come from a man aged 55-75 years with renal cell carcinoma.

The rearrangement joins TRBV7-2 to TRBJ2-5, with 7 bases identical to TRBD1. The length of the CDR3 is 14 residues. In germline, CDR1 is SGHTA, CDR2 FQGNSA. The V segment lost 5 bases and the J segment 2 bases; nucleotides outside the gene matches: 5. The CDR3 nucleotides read TGTGCCAGCAGCCCTACCAGGGGGCAAGAGACCCAGTACTTC. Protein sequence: CASSPTRGQETQYF.

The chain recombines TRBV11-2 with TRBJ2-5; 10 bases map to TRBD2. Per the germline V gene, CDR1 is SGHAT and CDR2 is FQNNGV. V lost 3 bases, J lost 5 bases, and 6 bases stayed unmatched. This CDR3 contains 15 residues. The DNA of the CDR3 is TGTGCCAGCAGCTTGGGGACTAGCGCGCTTGAGACCCAGTACTTC. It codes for CASSLGTSALETQYF.